Listed here are 5 T cell receptor beta chains from one sample, sequenced in a study of blood T cells in healthy people across ages. Alongside a J-beta primer mix, a sample-barcoded 5' primer served in a second PCR lasting roughly 7 to 11 cycles. TCRdb ran MiXCR on the 5' RACE reads and lists one entry per CDR3 protein. This repertoire shows roughly 1.5 million distinct CDR3 sequences, around 40% found once; its top ten account for approximately 4.1%. Sequencing used blood. The receptors derive from a woman between 18 and 29 years old in good health.

The rearrangement joins TRBV12-3 or TRBV12-4 to TRBJ1-1, with 8 bases lining up with TRBD1. The CDR3 covers 15 residues. Trimming removed 3 bases from V and 1 base from J; junction bases left unmatched: 4. CDR3 nucleotide sequence: TGTGCCAGCAGTTTTAACAGGGGGAAGAACACTGAAGCTTTCTTT. Its protein product is CASSFNRGKNTEAFF.

The V gene is TRBV9, the J gene TRBJ2-5; 7 positions agree with TRBD1. The J segment lost 4 bases and the V segment lost 2 bases, leaving 5 bases of the junction unmatched. The CDR3 has 14 amino acids. The germline CDR1 and CDR2 sequences are SGDLS and YYNGEE. CDR3 in DNA: TGTGCCAGCAGCGTGTGGGACAGCGCAGAGACCCAGTACTTC. Amino acid sequence: CASSVWDSAETQYF.

The V and J genes are TRBV28 and TRBJ2-3, with TRBD2 matching over 8 bases. CDR3 length equals 18 residues. The V gene end was trimmed by 5 bases and the J gene end by 4 bases; junction bases not matched to a gene: 17. CDR1 and CDR2 from the germline V gene are MDHEN and SYDVKM. CDR3 in amino acids: CASSPGSRGRRKADTQYF. The CDR3 bases are TGTGCCAGCAGTCCCGGGAGCCGCGGGAGGCGTAAGGCAGATACGCAGTATTTT.

This chain links TRBV5-5 with TRBJ1-1, with unresolved D. This CDR3 contains 11 residues. Germline loops: CDR1 SGHKS, CDR2 YYEKEE (reference sequence). V was trimmed by 6 bases and J by 7 bases, leaving 10 bases between them. The DNA of the CDR3 is TGTGCCAGCACGAGGTCGAGTGAAGCTTTCTTT. As protein: CASTRSSEAFF.

The chain employs TRBV15 and TRBJ1-1, with TRBD1 as a possible D gene (6 bases). V lost 8 bases and J 6 bases, leaving 16 bases between the germline ends. The CDR3 has 13 amino acids. Germline V lookup: CDR1 LNHNV, CDR2 YYDKDF (reference sequence). CDR3 amino acids: CATAAGVPSEAFF. As DNA, the CDR3 is TGTGCCACCGCGGCAGGGGTTCCCTCTGAAGCTTTCTTT.